Presented here are 31 T cell receptor beta chains from one specimen sequenced in a study of pediatric ulcerative colitis (dated by TCRdb to the late 2010s). The library was made by the immunoSEQ multiplex PCR assay. TCRdb's version of the immuneACCESS table is confined to in-frame rearrangements and falls short of the full clone set. An unresolved V gene accounts for under half of the shortfall where checked; the remainder is of unknown origin. For this sample the table gives 55,000 to 80,000 clones, of which about three quarters were detected only once. Around 5.2% of the sample lies in the top ten. Sequenced: blood. The receptors were gathered from a boy between 5 and 17 years old with moderate ulcerative colitis.

The chain combines TRBV7-8 with TRBJ2-7; D is ambiguous. The V gene lost 5 bases and the J gene lost 7 bases, with 12 bases spanning the gap. The CDR3 is made up of 12 amino acids. Germline-derived CDR1 and CDR2 are SGHVS and FQNEAQ. CDR3 sequence (DNA): TGTGCCAGCAGCCAAAGCCGAGCGGAGCAGTACTTC. It is translated as CASSQSRAEQYF.

This clone occurred a few times. The genes are TRBV6-1 and TRBJ1-5; TRBD1 might be the D (5 bases). V shed 0 bases and J shed 7 bases, with 13 bases lying between them. CDR1 and CDR2 (germline): MNHNS, SASEGT. CDR3 length equals 15 residues. For the CDR3, the DNA is TGTGCCAGCAGTGAAGCTGGGGGATTCGAGCAGCCCCAGCATTTT. This codes for CASSEAGGFEQPQHF.

This clone was observed once. The rearrangement links TRBV9 to TRBJ1-1, with 8 positions matching TRBD1. CDR3 length: 16 amino acids. V lost 3 bases, J lost 5 bases, and 12 bases stayed unmatched. Germline values: CDR1 SGDLS, CDR2 YYNGEE. DNA for the CDR3: TGTGCCAGCAGCGAGAGAGAAAACAGGGGGTGGACTGAAGCTTTCTTT. Amino acids: CASSERENRGWTEAFF.

The chain carries TRBV7-2 and TRBJ2-7, with D perhaps TRBD2 (5 bases). The germline V gene encodes CDR1 SGHTA and CDR2 FQGNSA. Trimming took off 1 base at V and 5 bases at J, with 12 bases between the two ends. The CDR3 contains 14 residues. In DNA, the CDR3 is TGTGCCAGCAGCTTAGTTCGGGGAGAAAACGAGCAGTACTTC. This sequence encodes CASSLVRGENEQYF. Full variable domain (rest looked up from reference TRBV7-2 and TRBJ2-7): GAGVSQSPSNKVTEKGKDVELRCDPISGHTALYWYRQSLGQGLEFLIYFQGNSAPDKSGLPSDRFSAERTGGSVSTLTIQRTQQEDSAVYLCASSLVRGENEQYFGPGTRLTVT.

This clone was counted a single time. The chain has TRBV29-1 and TRBJ1-2; TRBD1 is a possible D gene (5 bases). V lost 7 bases and J lost 8, with 11 bases in between. The germline V gene has CDR1 SQVTM and CDR2 ANQGSEA. The CDR3 totals 10 residues. The CDR3 nucleotides are TGCAGCGCCGGGGACTTCGGCTACACCTTC. It codes for CSAGDFGYTF.

The V and J genes are TRBV6-1 and TRBJ1-6; D call uncertain. The CDR3 has 14 residues. CDR1 MNHNS and CDR2 SASEGT come from the germline V gene. Trimming shortened V by 0 bases and J by 10 bases, and 10 bases separated the two germline ends. Here the CDR3 DNA reads TGTGCCAGCAGTGAAGCGGCGCGGCCATCACCCCTCCACTTT. It specifies CASSEAARPSPLHF.

This chain joins TRBV5-1 and TRBJ1-4, with TRBD1 as a possible D gene (5 bases). CDR1 is SGHRS, CDR2 YFSETQ, per germline. With 4 bases removed from V and 3 bases from J, the gap between germline ends came to 19 bases. CDR3 size: 17 residues. The CDR3: CASSPGEGMEANEKLFF. The CDR3 DNA sequence: TGCGCCAGCAGCCCTGGTGAGGGGATGGAAGCTAATGAAAAACTGTTTTTT. Combining the CDR3 with reference TRBV5-1 and TRBJ1-4 gives the whole variable domain KAGVTQTPRYLIKTRGQQVTLSCSPISGHRSVSWYQQTPGQGLQFLFEYFSETQRNKGNFPGRFSGRQFSNSRSEMNVSTLELGDSALYLCASSPGEGMEANEKLFFGSGTQLSVL.

This sequence joins TRBV2 and TRBJ2-1; 9 nucleotides agree with TRBD2. Germline V gene sequence: CDR1 SNHLY, CDR2 FYNNEI. The CDR3 contains 16 residues. The J segment lost 1 base and the V segment lost 6 bases, leaving 7 bases of the junction unmatched. The CDR3 DNA reads as TGTGCCAGCAGCCCAACTCTAGCGGGGTCCTACAATGAGCAGTTCTTC. Its protein is CASSPTLAGSYNEQFF.

The chain recombines TRBV5-5 with TRBJ1-6; weak D call: TRBD1 (6 bases). This CDR3 has 14 amino acids. V lost 4 bases, J lost 7 bases, and 12 bases lay in between. Germline lookup yields CDR1 SGHKS and CDR2 YYEKEE (reference sequence). The CDR3 nucleotides are TGTGCCAGCAGCCCTTTGGGGGGCAATTCACCCCTCCACTTT. It codes for CASSPLGGNSPLHF.

The rearrangement links TRBV5-1 to TRBJ1-6; D might be TRBD1 (6 bases). V lost 1 base and J 7 bases, leaving 12 bases between the germline ends. The CDR3 runs 15 residues. The germline gives CDR1 SGHRS, CDR2 YFSETQ. DNA for the CDR3: TGCGCCAGCAGCTTGATACAGGGAGGAAATTCACCCCTCCACTTT. Residues: CASSLIQGGNSPLHF.

CDR3 sequence: CAWSVDLTGTYEQYF. The CDR3 coding sequence is TGTGCCTGGAGTGTAGATTTAACAGGGACCTACGAGCAGTACTTC. The rearrangement uses TRBV30 and TRBJ2-7, with D tentatively TRBD1 (6 bases). V was pared by 0 bases and J by 2 bases, with 14 bases between. CDR1 and CDR2 (germline): GTSNPN, SVGIG (reference sequence). The CDR3 spans 15 residues. The variable domain in full, completed from reference TRBV30 and TRBJ2-7, reads SQTIHQWPATLVQPVGSPLSLECTVEGTSNPNLYWYRQAAGRGLQLLFYSVGIGQISSEVPQNLSASRPQDRQFILSSKKLLLSDSGFYLCAWSVDLTGTYEQYFGPGTRLTVT.

Notes on this clone: The junction does not match germline at one end; this may be a read error. The chain joins TRBV7-2 to TRBJ1-2; D ambiguous. The CDR3 extends over 11 amino acids. The germline gives CDR1 SGHTA, CDR2 FQGNSA. The CDR3 DNA reads TGTGCCAGCAGCTCGAAGGCAGCAGTGAGCTTC. Its protein is CASSSKAAVSF.

The chain joins TRBV27 to TRBJ1-2; TRBD1 is a possible D gene (5 bases). Germline V gene lookup returns CDR1 MNHEY and CDR2 SMNVEV (reference sequence). The CDR3 sequence is 11 residues long. V shed 4 bases and J shed 7 bases, with 7 bases lying between them. The CDR3 here is CASSSGGGYTF. CDR3 DNA sequence: TGTGCCAGCAGTTCCGGGGGTGGCTACACCTTC.

The chain recombines TRBV19 with TRBJ2-3; 8 bases map to TRBD1. Germline V gene lookup returns CDR1 LNHDA and CDR2 SQIVND (reference sequence). J gave up 0 bases and V 5 bases, and 7 bases lay outside the gene matches. CDR3 length equals 16 residues. In DNA form, the CDR3 reads TGTGCCAGTAGTCAACAGGGGGTAACTAGCACAGATACGCAGTATTTT. This gives the protein CASSQQGVTSTDTQYF.

The chain uses TRBV7-2 and TRBJ2-6, with unresolved D. Germline CDR1 reads SGHTA; CDR2 reads FQGNSA. V was trimmed by 5 bases and J by 13 bases, leaving 18 bases between them. The CDR3 consists of 14 residues. CDR3 region: CASSPGRTVGVLTF. The CDR3 region has the DNA TGTGCCAGCAGCCCGGGCAGGACCGTTGGGGTCCTGACTTTC.

The rearrangement links TRBV6-6 to TRBJ1-1; 7 bases line up with TRBD1. The CDR3 runs to 14 residues. Germline-derived CDR1 and CDR2 are MNHNY and SVGAGI (reference sequence). V trimming: 4 bases; J trimming: 7 bases; junction bases outside the gene matches: 9. As DNA, the CDR3 is TGTGCCAGCAGTTCGCCTTACAGGGGCGGTGAAGCTTTCTTT. Translating gives CASSSPYRGGEAFF.

The CDR3, as DNA: TGTGCCAACGCCGGTACAGGGGTTTCGGGAGGGGCCAACGTCCTGACTTTC. It translates to CANAGTGVSGGANVLTF. The J gene is TRBJ2-6, the V gene TRBV2, with 7 bases identical to TRBD1. The CDR3 runs to 17 residues. The ends lost 10 bases at V and 4 bases at J; junction bases unmatched: 16. Germline assignment: CDR1 SNHLY and CDR2 FYNNEI.

V gene TRBV20-1 combines with J gene TRBJ2-5; 10 positions agree with TRBD2. The V segment lost 8 bases and the J segment 5 bases; nucleotides outside the gene matches: 2. The CDR3 covers 11 residues. Germline V gene lookup returns CDR1 DFQATT and CDR2 SNEGSKA (reference sequence). This chain's CDR3 is CSFSGRETQYF. DNA for the CDR3: TGCAGTTTTAGCGGGAGGGAGACCCAGTACTTC.

The gene calls are TRBV10-1 and TRBJ2-1; maybe TRBD2 (6 bases). Trimming took off 6 bases at V and 3 bases at J, with 12 bases between the two ends. The CDR3 is 14 amino acids. From germline, CDR1 is WNHNN and CDR2 SYGVQD (reference sequence). CDR3 DNA: TGCGCCAGCAGGACGACGGGACTCTACAATGAGCAGTTCTTC. Amino acids: CASRTTGLYNEQFF.

The rearrangement joins TRBV7-9 to TRBJ1-1; 7 nucleotides agree with TRBD1. The germline CDR1 and CDR2 sequences are SEHNR and FQNEAQ (reference sequence). Trimming cost V 5 bases and J 12 bases; bases outside gene matches: 9. The CDR3 consists of 12 residues. Written as DNA, the CDR3 is TGTGCCAGCAGCCTAGACAGGGAGTGGACTTTCTTT. It translates to CASSLDREWTFF.

This clone was detected once. V is TRBV6-1 and J is TRBJ2-7; 7 positions agree with TRBD1. Germline V CDR1 and CDR2: MNHNS, SASEGT. After removal of 6 bases from V and 3 bases from J, the junction contained 11 bases not matched to a gene. This CDR3 is built from 15 residues. The CDR3 DNA reads TGTGCCAGCAGGAATGTAAGGGACAGTTACTACGAGCAGTACTTC. This sequence encodes CASRNVRDSYYEQYF.

This chain uses TRBV25-1 with TRBJ2-7; D uncertain. Trimming cost V 1 base and J 2 bases, with 15 bases left between them. The germline gives CDR1 MGHDK, CDR2 SYGVNS. The CDR3 contains 16 residues. CDR3 bases: TGTGCCAGCAGTGAATCTTTTATAGGGTCCCCCTACGAGCAGTACTTC. It yields the protein CASSESFIGSPYEQYF.

V is TRBV30 and J is TRBJ2-3; perhaps TRBD1 as D (6 bases). Trimming cost V 4 bases and J 3 bases, with 8 bases left between them. The V gene's germline CDR1 is GTSNPN and CDR2 SVGIG (reference sequence). The CDR3 extends over 12 amino acids. The CDR3 nucleotides are TGTGCCTGGATAGGGGGAACAGATACGCAGTATTTT. Its translation is CAWIGGTDTQYF. The whole variable domain, filled in from reference TRBV30 and TRBJ2-3, reads SQTIHQWPATLVQPVGSPLSLECTVEGTSNPNLYWYRQAAGRGLQLLFYSVGIGQISSEVPQNLSASRPQDRQFILSSKKLLLSDSGFYLCAWIGGTDTQYFGPGTRLTVL.

The chain joins TRBV11-1 to TRBJ1-4; D is uncertain. This CDR3 contains 16 residues. The V gene lost 5 bases and the J gene lost 2 bases, with 15 bases spanning the gap. CDR1 is SGHAT and CDR2 is FQDESV in the germline V gene (reference sequence). CDR3 sequence (DNA): TGTGCCAGCAGCCCTTCGGCACAAGCTACTAATGAAAAACTGTTTTTT. This codes for CASSPSAQATNEKLFF.

The sample holds a few counts of this clone. The chain employs TRBV5-4 and TRBJ2-2; 9 bases agree with TRBD1. With V trimmed by 4 bases and J by 1 base, 5 bases remained unmatched. The CDR3 has 16 amino acids. CDR1 and CDR2 from the germline V gene are SGHNT and YYREEE (reference sequence). CDR3 DNA sequence: TGTGCCAGCAGCGGGCCGGGACAGGGGAACACCGGGGAGCTGTTTTTT. The encoded protein is CASSGPGQGNTGELFF.

The rearrangement uses TRBV27 and TRBJ1-1, with D perhaps TRBD1 (5 bases). The CDR3 is 14 amino acids. Trimming left V 2 bases short and J 2 bases short, with 9 bases between. Germline V lookup: CDR1 MNHEY, CDR2 SMNVEV (reference sequence). In nucleotides, the CDR3 is TGTGCCAGCAGTTTAAAGGGGTTTAACACTGAAGCTTTCTTT. Translating gives CASSLKGFNTEAFF.

The sample holds a few counts of this clone. V usage is TRBV7-8 and J usage is TRBJ1-3, with unresolved D. Trimming took off 5 bases at V and 0 bases at J, with 8 bases between the two ends. Germline V lookup: CDR1 SGHVS, CDR2 FQNEAQ. The CDR3 spans 14 residues. CDR3 amino acids: CASSVHDSGNTIYF. Here the CDR3 DNA reads TGTGCCAGCAGCGTGCATGACTCTGGAAACACCATATATTTT.

The rearrangement joins TRBV15 to TRBJ1-1, with D possibly matching TRBD1 (5 bases). This CDR3 region has 16 residues. Germline V gene sequence: CDR1 LNHNV, CDR2 YYDKDF (reference sequence). V shed 3 bases and J shed 7 bases, with 21 bases lying between them. CDR3 coding DNA: TGTGCCACCAGCAGGGCTTCTGGAGGGAGTGACAGTGAAGCTTTCTTT. Translating it yields CATSRASGGSDSEAFF.

The rearrangement uses TRBV19 and TRBJ1-1; D possibly corresponds to TRBD1 (5 bases). Germline CDR1 reads LNHDA; CDR2 reads SQIVND (reference sequence). V shed 3 bases and J shed 2 bases, with 13 bases lying between them. The CDR3 has 15 residues. As DNA, the CDR3 is TGTGCCAGTAGTATGAGCGGCAGGGCTAACACTGAAGCTTTCTTT. Translating gives CASSMSGRANTEAFF.

V and J are TRBV5-4 and TRBJ1-2, with 7 positions matching TRBD1. The CDR3 is 16 amino acids. The germline V gene encodes CDR1 SGHNT and CDR2 YYREEE (reference sequence). V was pared by 4 bases and J by 4 bases, with 13 bases of the junction left unmatched. CDR3 loop: CASSPEPMTGTYGYTF. For the CDR3, the DNA is TGTGCCAGCAGCCCCGAGCCTATGACAGGGACCTATGGCTACACCTTC.

The rearrangement links TRBV7-9 to TRBJ1-1, with a tentative D call TRBD1 (6 bases). CDR1 SEHNR and CDR2 FQNEAQ come from the germline V gene (reference sequence). CDR3 size: 13 residues. Trimming took 6 bases from V and 6 from J, leaving 14 bases between them. CDR3 DNA sequence: TGTGCCAGCAGGCGTACAGGGAGACCTGAAGCTTTCTTT. It encodes CASRRTGRPEAFF.